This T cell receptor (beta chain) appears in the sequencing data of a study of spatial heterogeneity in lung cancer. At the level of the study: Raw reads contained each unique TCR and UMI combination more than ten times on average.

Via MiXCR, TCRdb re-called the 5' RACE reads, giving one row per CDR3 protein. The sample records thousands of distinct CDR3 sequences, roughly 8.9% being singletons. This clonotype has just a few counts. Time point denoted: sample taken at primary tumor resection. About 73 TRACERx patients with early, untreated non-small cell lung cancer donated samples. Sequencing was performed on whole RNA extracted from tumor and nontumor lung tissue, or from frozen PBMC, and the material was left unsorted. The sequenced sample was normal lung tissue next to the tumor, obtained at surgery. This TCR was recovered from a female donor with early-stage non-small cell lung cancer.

The CDR3 here is CATGSESSYNEQFF. The CDR3 coding sequence is TGTGCCACCGGCAGCGAGAGCTCCTACAATGAGCAGTTCTTC. The chain joins TRBV28 to TRBJ2-1; D remains ambiguous. V lost 10 bases to trimming and J lost 0 bases, with 13 bases between them. Germline CDR1 is MDHEN and CDR2 is SYDVKM. The CDR3 totals 14 residues.